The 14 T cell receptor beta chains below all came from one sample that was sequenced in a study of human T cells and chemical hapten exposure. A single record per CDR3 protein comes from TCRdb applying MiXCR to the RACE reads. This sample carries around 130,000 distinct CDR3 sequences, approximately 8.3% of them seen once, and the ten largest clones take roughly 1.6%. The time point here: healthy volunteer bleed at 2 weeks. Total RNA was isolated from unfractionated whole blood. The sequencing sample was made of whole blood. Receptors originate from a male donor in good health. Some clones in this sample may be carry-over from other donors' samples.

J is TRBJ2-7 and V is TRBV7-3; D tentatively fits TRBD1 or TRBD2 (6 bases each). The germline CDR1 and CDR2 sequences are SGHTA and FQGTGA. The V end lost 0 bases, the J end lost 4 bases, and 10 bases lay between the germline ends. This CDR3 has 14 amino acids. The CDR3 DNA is TGTGCCAGCAGCTTAACTGGGGGGCTGTACGAGCAGTACTTC. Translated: CASSLTGGLYEQYF.

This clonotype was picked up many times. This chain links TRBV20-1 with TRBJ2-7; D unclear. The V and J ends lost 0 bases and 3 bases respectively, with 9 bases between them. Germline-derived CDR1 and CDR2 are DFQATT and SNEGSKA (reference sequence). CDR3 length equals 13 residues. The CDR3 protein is CSARDSKDYEQYF. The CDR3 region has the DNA TGCAGTGCTAGAGATTCGAAGGACTACGAGCAGTACTTC.

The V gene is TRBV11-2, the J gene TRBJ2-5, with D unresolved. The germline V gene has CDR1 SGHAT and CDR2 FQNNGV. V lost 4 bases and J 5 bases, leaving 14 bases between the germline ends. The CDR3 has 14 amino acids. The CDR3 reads CASSSDAGDETQYF. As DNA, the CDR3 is TGTGCCAGCAGCTCCGACGCAGGCGACGAGACCCAGTACTTC.

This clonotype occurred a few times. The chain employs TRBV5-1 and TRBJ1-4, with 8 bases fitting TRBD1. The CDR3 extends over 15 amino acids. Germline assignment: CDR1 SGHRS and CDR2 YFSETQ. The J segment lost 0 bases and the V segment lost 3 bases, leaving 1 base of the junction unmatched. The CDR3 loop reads CASSSTGATNEKLFF. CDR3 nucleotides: TGCGCCAGCAGCTCGACAGGGGCAACTAATGAAAAACTGTTTTTT. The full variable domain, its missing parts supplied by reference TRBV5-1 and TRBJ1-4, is KAGVTQTPRYLIKTRGQQVTLSCSPISGHRSVSWYQQTPGQGLQFLFEYFSETQRNKGNFPGRFSGRQFSNSRSEMNVSTLELGDSALYLCASSSTGATNEKLFFGSGTQLSVL.

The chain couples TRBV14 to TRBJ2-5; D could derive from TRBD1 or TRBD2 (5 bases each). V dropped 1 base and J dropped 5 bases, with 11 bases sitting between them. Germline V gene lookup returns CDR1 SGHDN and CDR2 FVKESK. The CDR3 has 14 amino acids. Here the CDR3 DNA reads TGTGCCAGCAGCCAAGTCCCGGGGACGGAGACCCAGTACTTC. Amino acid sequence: CASSQVPGTETQYF. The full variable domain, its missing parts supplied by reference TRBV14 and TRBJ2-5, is EAGVTQFPSHSVIEKGQTVTLRCDPISGHDNLYWYRRVMGKEIKFLLHFVKESKQDESGMPNNRFLAERTGGTYSTLKVQPAELEDSGVYFCASSQVPGTETQYFGPGTRLLVL.

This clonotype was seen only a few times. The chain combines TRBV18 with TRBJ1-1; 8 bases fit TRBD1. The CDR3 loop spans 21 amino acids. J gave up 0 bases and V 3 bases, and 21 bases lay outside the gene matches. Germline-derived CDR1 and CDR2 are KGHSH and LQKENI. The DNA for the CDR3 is TGTGCCAGCTCACCCGGGACAGGCTTACTAAGAGGGGGCTTAATGAACACTGAAGCTTTCTTT. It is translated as CASSPGTGLLRGGLMNTEAFF.

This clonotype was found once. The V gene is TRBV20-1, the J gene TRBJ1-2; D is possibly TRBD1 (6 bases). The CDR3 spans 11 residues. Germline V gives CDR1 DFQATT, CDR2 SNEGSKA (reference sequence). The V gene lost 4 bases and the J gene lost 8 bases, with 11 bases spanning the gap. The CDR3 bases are TGCAGTGCTAAAACCGACAGGGGCTACACCTTC. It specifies CSAKTDRGYTF.

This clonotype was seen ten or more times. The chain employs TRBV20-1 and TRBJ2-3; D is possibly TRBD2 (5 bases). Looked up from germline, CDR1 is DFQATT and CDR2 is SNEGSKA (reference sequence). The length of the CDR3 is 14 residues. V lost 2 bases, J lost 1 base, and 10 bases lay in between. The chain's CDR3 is CSARHTSRTDTQYF. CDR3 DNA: TGCAGTGCTAGACATACTAGTCGCACAGATACGCAGTATTTT.

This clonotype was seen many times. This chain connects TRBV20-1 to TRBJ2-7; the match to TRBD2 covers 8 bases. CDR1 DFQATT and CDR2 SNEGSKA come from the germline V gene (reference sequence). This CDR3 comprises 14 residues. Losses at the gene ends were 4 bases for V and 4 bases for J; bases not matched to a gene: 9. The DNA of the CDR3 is TGCAGTGCTAATGGGGAGCGGGAGACATACGAGCAGTACTTC. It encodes CSANGERETYEQYF.

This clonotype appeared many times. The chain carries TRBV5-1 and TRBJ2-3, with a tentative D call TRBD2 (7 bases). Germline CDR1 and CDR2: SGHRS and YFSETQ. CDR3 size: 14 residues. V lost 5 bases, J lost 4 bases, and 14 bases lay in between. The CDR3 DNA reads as TGCGCCAGCAGTGAGGGGGGGAAGTCAGATACGCAGTATTTT. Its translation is CASSEGGKSDTQYF. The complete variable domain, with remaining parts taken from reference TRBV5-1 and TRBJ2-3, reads KAGVTQTPRYLIKTRGQQVTLSCSPISGHRSVSWYQQTPGQGLQFLFEYFSETQRNKGNFPGRFSGRQFSNSRSEMNVSTLELGDSALYLCASSEGGKSDTQYFGPGTRLTVL.

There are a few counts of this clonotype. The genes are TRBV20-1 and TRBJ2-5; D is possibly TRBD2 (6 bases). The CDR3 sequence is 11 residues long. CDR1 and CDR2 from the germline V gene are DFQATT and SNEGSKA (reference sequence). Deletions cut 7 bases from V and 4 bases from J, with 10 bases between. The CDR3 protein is CSVAVGETQYF. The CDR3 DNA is TGCAGTGTAGCGGTTGGAGAGACCCAGTACTTC.

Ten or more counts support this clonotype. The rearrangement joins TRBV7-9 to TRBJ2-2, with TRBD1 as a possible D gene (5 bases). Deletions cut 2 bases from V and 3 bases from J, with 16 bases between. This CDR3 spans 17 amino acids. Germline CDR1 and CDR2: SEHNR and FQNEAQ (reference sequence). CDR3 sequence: CASSLSVARGYTGELFF. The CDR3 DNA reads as TGTGCCAGCAGCTTAAGCGTGGCAAGGGGTTACACCGGGGAGCTGTTTTTT.

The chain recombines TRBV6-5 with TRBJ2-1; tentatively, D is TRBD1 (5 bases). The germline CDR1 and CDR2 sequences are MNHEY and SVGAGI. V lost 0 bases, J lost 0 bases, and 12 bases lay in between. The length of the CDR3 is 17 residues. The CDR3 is CASSYSGVPSSYNEQFF. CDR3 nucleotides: TGTGCCAGCAGTTACTCAGGGGTACCCAGCTCCTACAATGAGCAGTTCTTC.

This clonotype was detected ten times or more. The CDR3 nucleotides read TGTGCCAGCACCGGAAGCACAGGAATCCTCAGGGACGAGCAGTACTTC. It is translated as CASTGSTGILRDEQYF. The V gene is TRBV7-9, the J gene TRBJ2-7, with a weak D call TRBD1 (5 bases). Trimming removed 7 bases from V and 5 bases from J, with 24 bases in between. The CDR3 length is 16 residues. Germline V gene lookup returns CDR1 SEHNR and CDR2 FQNEAQ (reference sequence).